The 31 T cell receptor beta chains listed next were all sequenced from one sample in a study of beta chain features in type 1 diabetes. Every isolated RNA sample was fully reverse transcribed, so sequencing captured expressed TCRB transcripts. Clones were sequenced by immunoSEQ multiplex PCR, and TCRdb holds only the in-frame ones, with some missing. The sample has under 950,000 clones, about a sixth seen once. Sequencing was performed on naive CD4+ T cells from blood. The source is a woman aged 18-29 years in good health.

V gene TRBV5-1 combines with J gene TRBJ2-3, with TRBD2 matching 10 bases. Unmatched junction bases numbered 8, after V lost 0 bases and J lost 7 bases. This CDR3 region has 16 residues. Germline V gene sequence: CDR1 SGHRS, CDR2 YFSETQ. The CDR3 DNA follows: TGCGCCAGCAGCTTGGGGACTAGCGGAGCTATGTATACGCAGTATTTT. It specifies CASSLGTSGAMYTQYF.

V is TRBV2 and J is TRBJ2-3; 7 bases line up with TRBD2. Trimming took 0 bases from V and 5 from J; bases not matched to a gene: 5. This CDR3 has 15 amino acids. Germline V lookup: CDR1 SNHLY, CDR2 FYNNEI. In nucleotides, the CDR3 is TGTGCCAGCAGTGAAGCGGGAGGGCCTGGAGATACGCAGTATTTT. This translates into CASSEAGGPGDTQYF.

This chain uses TRBV6-5 with TRBJ2-2; a weak D match, TRBD2 (5 bases). Germline CDR1 and CDR2: MNHEY and SVGAGI. V was shortened by 10 bases and J by 4 bases, with 13 bases between the two germline ends. This CDR3 has 13 amino acids. The CDR3 sequence is CATLSGLTGELFF. DNA of the CDR3: TGTGCCACCTTAAGCGGACTCACCGGGGAGCTGTTTTTT.

This clone showed up just a few times. The chain links TRBV19 to TRBJ2-4; D unclear. Germline CDR1 reads LNHDA; CDR2 reads SQIVND (reference sequence). The V and J ends lost 5 bases and 1 base respectively, with 15 bases between them. This CDR3 spans 16 amino acids. CDR3 DNA: TGTGCCAGTAGTTTCCCGGGTCGTCTCGCCAAAAACATTCAGTACTTC. Its protein is CASSFPGRLAKNIQYF.

The V gene is TRBV7-3, the J gene TRBJ2-1; D tentatively reads TRBD1 or TRBD2 (5 bases each). Per germline, CDR1 SGHTA and CDR2 FQGTGA. V gave up 0 bases and J gave up 10 bases, with 10 bases separating them. The CDR3 extends over 13 amino acids. The CDR3 region is CASSLTRESEQFF. In nucleotides, the CDR3 is TGTGCCAGCAGCTTAACCAGGGAGTCAGAGCAGTTCTTC.

The V gene is TRBV10-3, the J gene TRBJ1-1; D is ambiguous. Germline CDR1 ENHRY, CDR2 SYGVKD. V lost 6 bases, J lost 5 bases, and 7 bases lay in between. This CDR3 contains 11 residues. The CDR3 loop is CAIRQTTEAFF. The CDR3 DNA is TGTGCCATCAGGCAAACGACTGAAGCTTTCTTT.

This clone has a handful of counts. The CDR3 region is CASSSTPAIGTQYF. For the CDR3, the DNA is TGTGCCAGCAGCTCCACCCCCGCTATCGGTACGCAGTATTTT. The V gene is TRBV7-2, the J gene TRBJ2-3; D not resolved. Germline lookup yields CDR1 SGHTA and CDR2 FQGNSA. The CDR3 spans 14 residues. The V gene lost 4 bases and the J gene lost 8 bases, with 16 bases spanning the gap.

This clone occurred a few times. The genes are TRBV10-3 and TRBJ2-7; 8 bases fit TRBD1. CDR1 and CDR2 from the germline V gene are ENHRY and SYGVKD. The CDR3 is made up of 15 amino acids. Losses at the gene ends were 4 bases for V and 9 bases for J; bases not matched to a gene: 14. The CDR3 region has the DNA TGTGCCATCAGTGGCAGAATTGGGACAGGAAGTTGGCAGTACTTC. Translation gives CAISGRIGTGSWQYF.

A word on this clone: At one end the junction does not follow the germline gene, possibly because of a read error. The chain recombines TRBV20-1 with TRBJ2-3; TRBD2 aligns across 11 bases. CDR1 is DFQATT and CDR2 is SNEGSKA in the germline V gene (reference sequence). The CDR3 length is 11 residues. The CDR3 region is CSARVAGGWDF. CDR3 coding DNA: TGCAGTGCTAGAGTAGCGGGAGGGTGGGATTTT.

There are a few counts of this clone. The gene calls are TRBV6-6 and TRBJ2-3, with a possible D match to TRBD1 (6 bases). V was cut by 7 bases and J by 4 bases, with 9 bases left in between. Germline V gene sequence: CDR1 MNHNY, CDR2 SVGAGI (reference sequence). The CDR3 loop spans 12 amino acids. The DNA of the CDR3 is TGTGCCAGCAACCAGGGGCCAGATACGCAGTATTTT. Encoded protein: CASNQGPDTQYF.

This clone has just a few counts. The chain joins TRBV28 to TRBJ2-1; D is perhaps TRBD2 (6 bases). This CDR3 has 16 amino acids. Germline V gives CDR1 MDHEN, CDR2 SYDVKM. Trimming took 3 bases from V and 1 from J, leaving 13 bases between them. In DNA form, the CDR3 reads TGTGCCAGCAGTTTTAGTGAAGGGAGGTCCTACAATGAGCAGTTCTTC. Its translation is CASSFSEGRSYNEQFF.

This rearrangement joins TRBV29-1 to TRBJ1-2, with a possible D match to TRBD1 (5 bases). Germline V gene lookup returns CDR1 SQVTM and CDR2 ANQGSEA. This CDR3 has 13 amino acids. Trimming pared 5 bases from V and 4 bases from J, leaving 14 bases between. CDR3 nucleotides: TGCAGCGTTTACAAGGACAATGTCTATGGCTACACCTTC. Residues: CSVYKDNVYGYTF.

This clone has more than one count but fewer than ten. The same CDR3 can be traced to other DNA sequences in this sample. The chain has TRBV7-2 and TRBJ2-1, with 7 bases matching TRBD2. The junction had 4 bases not matched to a gene; V was cut back by 1 base and J by 4 bases. Germline-derived CDR1 and CDR2 are SGHTA and FQGNSA. The CDR3 runs 15 residues. The CDR3 DNA is TGTGCCAGCAGCTTAGGTAGCGGGCCGTACAATGAGCAGTTCTTC. This translates into CASSLGSGPYNEQFF.

This clone was picked up a small number of times. The chain links TRBV5-1 to TRBJ1-1; perhaps TRBD1 as D (6 bases). With 4 bases removed from V and 1 base from J, the gap between germline ends came to 14 bases. From germline, CDR1 is SGHRS and CDR2 YFSETQ. This CDR3 is 15 amino acids long. This chain's CDR3 is CASSRGGTWNTEAFF. CDR3 sequence (DNA): TGCGCCAGCAGCAGGGGGGGAACATGGAACACTGAAGCTTTCTTT.

There are a few counts of this clone. The chain couples TRBV7-3 to TRBJ1-1; 7 bases fit TRBD1. The CDR3 has 13 residues. CDR1 and CDR2 from the germline V gene are SGHTA and FQGTGA. With V trimmed by 5 bases and J by 6 bases, 6 bases remained unmatched. CDR3 residues: CASSPTTGAEAFF. The DNA for the CDR3 is TGTGCCAGCAGCCCAACAACAGGGGCTGAAGCTTTCTTT.

This sequence joins TRBV7-2 and TRBJ1-1; D is uncertain. The CDR3 is made up of 14 amino acids. Germline values: CDR1 SGHTA, CDR2 FQGNSA. Trimming shortened V by 2 bases and J by 4 bases, and 11 bases separated the two germline ends. CDR3 in amino acids: CASSLRGYSTEAFF. The CDR3 DNA sequence: TGTGCCAGCAGCTTACGGGGATATTCCACTGAAGCTTTCTTT.

This chain uses TRBV9 with TRBJ2-7, with no clear D. CDR1 is SGDLS and CDR2 is YYNGEE in the germline V gene. Trimming took 0 bases from V and 4 from J, leaving 8 bases between them. The CDR3 is 13 amino acids. CDR3 nucleotides: TGTGCCAGCAGCGTAGCCTACGGTTACGAGCAGTACTTC. Translation gives CASSVAYGYEQYF.

This clone has a handful of counts. The V and J genes are TRBV7-2 and TRBJ1-5, with D uncertain. CDR1 is SGHTA and CDR2 is FQGNSA in the germline V gene. The CDR3 totals 12 residues. V lost 4 bases to trimming and J lost 10 bases, with 11 bases between them. The CDR3 spells CASSYRGGPQHF. The CDR3 DNA reads TGTGCCAGCAGCTACCGAGGAGGACCCCAGCATTTT.

This chain links TRBV18 with TRBJ2-5, with TRBD2 matching 9 bases. This CDR3 has 15 amino acids. Germline V gene lookup returns CDR1 KGHSH and CDR2 LQKENI. V gave up 4 bases and J gave up 1 base; unmatched junction bases: 4. CDR3: CASSLGGRAQETQYF. CDR3 coding DNA: TGTGCCAGCTCACTAGGCGGGAGGGCCCAAGAGACCCAGTACTTC. Combining the CDR3 with reference TRBV18 and TRBJ2-5 gives the whole variable domain NAGVMQNPRHLVRRRGQEARLRCSPMKGHSHVYWYRQLPEEGLKFMVYLQKENIIDESGMPKERFSAEFPKEGPSILRIQQVVRGDSAAYFCASSLGGRAQETQYFGPGTRLLVL.

This clone was detected only a few times. The chain uses TRBV10-3 and TRBJ2-6; tentative D call: TRBD1 (5 bases). Trimming took 6 bases from V and 2 from J, leaving 8 bases between them. The germline CDR1 and CDR2 sequences are ENHRY and SYGVKD. The CDR3 is 14 amino acids. The CDR3 region has the DNA TGTGCCATCAGAGGGGAACCTGGGGCCAACGTCCTGACTTTC. This encodes CAIRGEPGANVLTF.

This chain links TRBV7-2 with TRBJ2-5; possible D gene TRBD2, 5 bases. The CDR3 spans 16 residues. The germline gives CDR1 SGHTA, CDR2 FQGNSA. Between the trimmed V and J ends, which lost 2 bases and 0 bases, there was a span of 13 bases. The CDR3 protein is CASSLRAAVNQETQYF. The CDR3 nucleotides read TGTGCCAGCAGCTTAAGAGCAGCGGTGAACCAAGAGACCCAGTACTTC.

Many counts were recorded for this clone. DNA of the CDR3: TGCGCCAGCAGCCAAGATATCGGGGTTGGATACAATGAGCAGTTCTTC. It specifies CASSQDIGVGYNEQFF. The chain combines TRBV4-3 with TRBJ2-1; D possibly corresponds to TRBD2 (5 bases). The CDR3 length is 16 residues. V shed 0 bases and J shed 4 bases, with 13 bases lying between them. CDR1 is LGHNA and CDR2 is YSLEER in the germline V gene.

This clone was counted a few times. This rearrangement joins TRBV4-3 to TRBJ1-2; D possibly corresponds to TRBD1 (5 bases). CDR1 and CDR2 from the germline V gene are LGHNA and YSLEER. V was pared by 8 bases and J by 5 bases, with 21 bases between. This CDR3 contains 15 residues. The CDR3, as DNA: TGCGCCAGCTCAAAGACAGAACTATCTGGGTATGGCTACACCTTC. This translates into CASSKTELSGYGYTF.

The chain has TRBV29-1 and TRBJ2-3; 8 nucleotides match TRBD2. The CDR3 runs 15 residues. Per germline, CDR1 SQVTM and CDR2 ANQGSEA. The ends lost 4 bases at V and 0 bases at J; junction bases unmatched: 6. The CDR3 here is CSVAGGVASTDTQYF. CDR3 nucleotide sequence: TGCAGCGTTGCGGGGGGGGTGGCGAGCACAGATACGCAGTATTTT.

This clone showed up just a few times. The chain is built from TRBV19 and TRBJ2-1; 10 nucleotides align to TRBD2. The V segment lost 4 bases and the J segment 8 bases; nucleotides outside the gene matches: 2. The CDR3 is 13 amino acids. The V gene's germline CDR1 is LNHDA and CDR2 SQIVND (reference sequence). CDR3 amino acids: CASSTSGSDEQFF. CDR3 nucleotides: TGTGCCAGTAGTACTAGCGGGAGCGATGAGCAGTTCTTC. The entire variable domain, with the rest obtained from reference TRBV19 and TRBJ2-1, is as follows: DGGITQSPKYLFRKEGQNVTLSCEQNLNHDAMYWYRQDPGQGLRLIYYSQIVNDFQKGDIAEGYSVSREKKESFPLTVTSAQKNPTAFYLCASSTSGSDEQFFGPGTRLTVL.

The V call is TRBV7-2, the J call TRBJ1-3; D is undetermined. Trimming shortened V by 5 bases and J by 0 bases, and 11 bases separated the two germline ends. This CDR3 comprises 15 residues. Germline CDR1 SGHTA, CDR2 FQGNSA. The CDR3 nucleotides read TGTGCCAGCAGCGCGTCCCTTTTCTCTGGAAACACCATATATTTT. Residues: CASSASLFSGNTIYF.

V and J are TRBV7-9 and TRBJ1-2; no firm D call. The CDR3 sequence is 13 residues long. V gave up 1 base and J gave up 5 bases, with 8 bases separating them. Germline CDR1 is SEHNR and CDR2 is FQNEAQ (reference sequence). The CDR3 is CASSLGARYGYTF. DNA of the CDR3: TGTGCCAGCAGCTTAGGAGCCAGATATGGCTACACCTTC.

The rearrangement joins TRBV13 to TRBJ2-1, with 8 bases that match TRBD2. Trimming cost V 5 bases and J 9 bases; bases outside gene matches: 15. In germline, CDR1 is PRHDT, CDR2 FYEKMQ (reference sequence). The CDR3 is made up of 16 amino acids. CDR3 DNA: TGTGCCAGCAGCCCACAGACTAGCGTACCGTCAAGTGAGCAGTTCTTC. Its protein is CASSPQTSVPSSEQFF.

V and J are TRBV7-2 and TRBJ2-1; 8 bases are shared with TRBD1. The germline V gene has CDR1 SGHTA and CDR2 FQGNSA. This CDR3 contains 12 residues. The trim removed 2 bases at V and 12 bases at J, leaving 3 bases unmatched. The chain's CDR3 is CASSLYGTGQFF. CDR3 nucleotide sequence: TGTGCCAGCAGCTTATACGGGACAGGGCAGTTCTTC. Together with reference TRBV7-2 and TRBJ2-1, the CDR3 gives the full variable domain: GAGVSQSPSNKVTEKGKDVELRCDPISGHTALYWYRQSLGQGLEFLIYFQGNSAPDKSGLPSDRFSAERTGGSVSTLTIQRTQQEDSAVYLCASSLYGTGQFFGPGTRLTVL.

This clone was seen a few times. The J gene is TRBJ2-6, the V gene TRBV4-1; D perhaps matches TRBD2 (6 bases). The germline V gene encodes CDR1 MGHRA and CDR2 YSYEKL. CDR3 length: 16 amino acids. Trimming took 1 base from V and 2 from J, leaving 9 bases between them. CDR3 in amino acids: CASSQVRGTGANVLTF. In DNA form, the CDR3 reads TGCGCCAGCAGCCAAGTGCGGGGAACTGGGGCCAACGTCCTGACTTTC.

The chain couples TRBV18 to TRBJ2-1; 7 bases fit TRBD2. This CDR3 has 16 residues. J was trimmed by 2 bases and V by 0 bases; bases with no gene match: 4. Germline CDR1 and CDR2: KGHSH and LQKENI. The chain's CDR3 is CASSPPGGSTYNEQFF. CDR3 nucleotides: TGTGCCAGCTCACCACCGGGCGGGAGCACCTACAATGAGCAGTTCTTC.